The 18 T cell receptor beta chains below all came from one sample that was sequenced in a study of CD4 T cells in relation to SARS-CoV-2 and coronaviruses. CD4+ T cells from unexposed donors were obtained before the COVID-19 pandemic (2011-2018). The repertoire was sequenced with immunoSEQ multiplex PCR; TCRdb's copy has only in-frame clones and lacks some. The sample lists 55,000 to 75,000 clones, around 86% occurring once. The sequenced material came from memory CD4+ T cells from PBMCs. These receptors were obtained from a human donor in good health.

The J gene is TRBJ2-7, the V gene TRBV19; TRBD2 matches at 11 bases. The CDR3 runs to 13 residues. V was pared by 7 bases and J by 6 bases, with 5 bases of the junction left unmatched. CDR1 is LNHDA and CDR2 is SQIVND in the germline V gene (reference sequence). CDR3 in DNA: TGTGCCAGTACCGGGACTAGCGGCTTCGAGCAGTACTTC. Protein sequence: CASTGTSGFEQYF.

The chain joins TRBV10-3 to TRBJ1-5; 8 nucleotides agree with TRBD1. Losses at the gene ends were 8 bases for V and 2 bases for J; bases not matched to a gene: 5. The CDR3 is 14 amino acids. Germline V gives CDR1 ENHRY, CDR2 SYGVKD. The CDR3 loop is CAIGTGGGNQPQHF. CDR3 sequence (DNA): TGTGCCATCGGTACAGGGGGTGGCAATCAGCCCCAGCATTTT.

The J gene is TRBJ1-6, the V gene TRBV30; D unresolved. The CDR3 is made up of 14 amino acids. Germline CDR1 is GTSNPN and CDR2 is SVGIG (reference sequence). V was shortened by 2 bases and J by 7 bases, with 12 bases between the two germline ends. DNA for the CDR3: TGTGCCTGGAGTTCGGGCAGGATCAATTCACCCCTCCACTTT. Residues: CAWSSGRINSPLHF.

This clone has just one count. This sequence joins TRBV24-1 and TRBJ2-7; D is ambiguous. Germline CDR1 is KGHDR and CDR2 is SFDVKD. The CDR3 has 14 residues. V lost 7 bases and J 2 bases, leaving 14 bases between the germline ends. Here the CDR3 reads CATSSRAPPYEQYF. CDR3 sequence (DNA): TGTGCCACCAGCTCCCGGGCCCCACCCTACGAGCAGTACTTC.

The chain links TRBV14 to TRBJ1-5, with D unresolved. The CDR3 extends over 14 amino acids. Germline V gene lookup returns CDR1 SGHDN and CDR2 FVKESK. V gave up 2 bases and J gave up 0 bases, with 5 bases separating them. The chain's CDR3 is CASSQSSSNQPQHF. The CDR3 region has the DNA TGTGCCAGCAGCCAATCGAGTAGCAATCAGCCCCAGCATTTT.

The V gene is TRBV24-1, the J gene TRBJ2-7, with a possible D match to TRBD1 (5 bases). Trimming took off 5 bases at V and 2 bases at J, with 6 bases between the two ends. The germline gives CDR1 KGHDR, CDR2 SFDVKD. The CDR3 has 12 amino acids. The CDR3 bases are TGTGCCACCAGTGGGGGCCCCTACGAGCAGTACTTC. This encodes CATSGGPYEQYF.

The chain employs TRBV5-1 and TRBJ1-1; possible D gene TRBD1, 5 bases. The CDR3 is made up of 14 amino acids. Looked up from germline, CDR1 is SGHRS and CDR2 is YFSETQ. Trimming shortened V by 3 bases and J by 5 bases, and 14 bases separated the two germline ends. The chain's CDR3 is CASSSKAGGTEAFF. The CDR3 coding sequence is TGCGCCAGCAGCTCCAAGGCGGGGGGGACTGAAGCTTTCTTT.

The chain couples TRBV6-5 to TRBJ2-2, with D tentatively TRBD1 or TRBD2 (5 bases each). There are 14 residues in the CDR3. From germline, CDR1 is MNHEY and CDR2 SVGAGI. Trimming shortened V by 10 bases and J by 4 bases, and 16 bases separated the two germline ends. DNA of the CDR3: TGTGCCACCACGGGTCAGGGAGTCACCGGGGAGCTGTTTTTT. Amino acid sequence: CATTGQGVTGELFF.

The chain recombines TRBV29-1 with TRBJ2-7; TRBD1 aligns across 8 bases. Per germline, CDR1 SQVTM and CDR2 ANQGSEA. Germline trimming cut 5 bases from V and 2 bases from J; bases unmatched to any gene: 5. CDR3 length: 13 amino acids. The CDR3 DNA sequence: TGCAGCGTTCGACAGGGGATTACCTACGAGCAGTACTTC. The encoded protein is CSVRQGITYEQYF.

The V call is TRBV19, the J call TRBJ1-4; tentatively, D is TRBD1 (5 bases). The V end lost 2 bases, the J end lost 0 bases, and 10 bases lay between the germline ends. The germline CDR1 and CDR2 sequences are LNHDA and SQIVND (reference sequence). The CDR3 covers 16 residues. The CDR3 loop reads CASSIRGPATNEKLFF. CDR3 coding DNA: TGTGCCAGTAGTATAAGGGGTCCTGCAACTAATGAAAAACTGTTTTTT. Variable domain in full (rest from reference TRBV19 and TRBJ1-4): DGGITQSPKYLFRKEGQNVTLSCEQNLNHDAMYWYRQDPGQGLRLIYYSQIVNDFQKGDIAEGYSVSREKKESFPLTVTSAQKNPTAFYLCASSIRGPATNEKLFFGSGTQLSVL.

This rearrangement joins TRBV27 to TRBJ2-3, with D hard to call. Trimming shortened V by 2 bases and J by 7 bases, and 7 bases separated the two germline ends. Germline-derived CDR1 and CDR2 are MNHEY and SMNVEV (reference sequence). The CDR3 sequence is 12 residues long. As DNA, the CDR3 is TGTGCCAGCAGTTTAGCCGGGTATACGCAGTATTTT. Translating gives CASSLAGYTQYF.

The rearrangement joins TRBV13 to TRBJ2-7; D gene ambiguous. CDR3 length equals 14 residues. Trimming shortened V by 0 bases and J by 6 bases, and 12 bases separated the two germline ends. Germline CDR1 and CDR2: PRHDT and FYEKMQ (reference sequence). The CDR3 DNA reads TGTGCCAGCAGCTTAGGGGTGTCCCCTCGCGAGCAGTACTTC. It codes for CASSLGVSPREQYF.

The genes are TRBV19 and TRBJ2-7; 15 nucleotides agree with TRBD2. The CDR3 covers 17 residues. Germline V gives CDR1 LNHDA, CDR2 SQIVND (reference sequence). Trimming cost V 2 bases and J 4 bases; bases outside gene matches: 6. The CDR3 sequence: CASSIRTSGRGPYEQYF. The CDR3 region has the DNA TGTGCCAGTAGTATACGGACTAGCGGGAGGGGACCTTACGAGCAGTACTTC.

V gene TRBV19 combines with J gene TRBJ1-1; D is undetermined. V was trimmed by 7 bases and J by 0 bases, leaving 3 bases between them. The length of the CDR3 is 11 residues. In germline, CDR1 is LNHDA, CDR2 SQIVND (reference sequence). The CDR3 here is CASNLNTEAFF. In DNA, the CDR3 is TGTGCCAGTAATTTGAACACTGAAGCTTTCTTT.

The chain carries TRBV27 and TRBJ1-1; D gene uncertain. Between the trimmed V and J ends, which lost 6 bases and 1 base, there was a span of 9 bases. Germline V gives CDR1 MNHEY, CDR2 SMNVEV (reference sequence). The CDR3 runs to 13 residues. The CDR3: CASRRTANTEAFF. The DNA of the CDR3 is TGTGCCAGCAGAAGGACTGCGAACACTGAAGCTTTCTTT.

The chain employs TRBV27 and TRBJ2-3; a possible D gene is TRBD1 (5 bases). Germline CDR1 and CDR2: MNHEY and SMNVEV (reference sequence). V lost 3 bases and J lost 6, with 13 bases in between. The CDR3 has 14 amino acids. The CDR3 region has the DNA TGTGCCAGCAGTTTTATAGGGGCCGAGGATACGCAGTATTTT. Its translation is CASSFIGAEDTQYF.

The chain couples TRBV3-1 (or the pseudogene TRBV3-2) to TRBJ2-2, with no clear D. Germline CDR1 and CDR2: LGHDT and YNNKEL (reference sequence). Trimming cost V 1 base and J 6 bases, with 3 bases left between them. This CDR3 contains 12 residues. This CDR3 reads CASSQGAGELFF. As DNA, the CDR3 is TGTGCCAGCAGCCAAGGGGCCGGGGAGCTGTTTTTT.

This chain connects TRBV10-2 to TRBJ2-7; 7 bases are a match to TRBD1. CDR3 length equals 15 residues. The V gene's germline CDR1 is WSHSY and CDR2 SAAADI. Trimming at V came to 2 bases and at J to 4 bases, leaving 8 bases not matched to a gene. CDR3 DNA sequence: TGCGCCAGCAGTGAGCCGGACCGGGACAGATACGAGCAGTACTTC. Protein sequence: CASSEPDRDRYEQYF.